This T cell receptor (beta chain) was identified during a study of T cell repertoires in cytomegalovirus infection. Study-wide context: CMV infection plus the matching HLA type was flagged by public TCR beta signatures. Findings and caveats of the study: Individuals carrying CMV plus the relevant HLA were identified by cumulative frequency of public TCR beta families. There were HLA-C-restricted CMV-specific TCR beta clonotypes dominating the ex vivo response.

There are 12 residues in the CDR3. Between the trimmed V and J ends, which lost 5 bases and 9 bases, there was a span of 11 bases. Looked up from germline, CDR1 is PRHDT and CDR2 is FYEKMQ (reference sequence). This clonotype occurred a few times. Its antigen is not known. Each CDR3 protein is one row after TCRdb ran MiXCR on the reads. The sample lists about 400,000 distinct CDR3 sequences, 15% to 20% occurring once. This TCR was recovered from a human donor in good health (CMV status not recorded). Some clones in this sample may be carry-over from other donors' samples. The chain joins TRBV13 to TRBJ2-1, with D unclear. The sequencing input was PBMCs. The DNA for the CDR3 is TGTGCCAGCAGCCTAAGTCGTACTGAGCAGTTCTTC. Its protein is CASSLSRTEQFF.